A single TCR beta chain is shown here with its context. Its antigen is not known. This may be a read error: a much more frequent sequence differs by one nucleotide. This sample is drawn from a study of molecular identifiers for immune sequencing clone quantification. Study findings and constraints: Reports indicate spiked Jurkat TCR RNA from one cell could be found among about a million naive cells. Effector cells kept over 97% of their molecules in clones above 20 RNA copies, while naive cells kept under 1% there.

TCRdb re-derived calls from the PCR reads in MiXCR, one entry per CDR3 protein. Of around 480,000 distinct CDR3 sequences in the sample, about 21% were seen once. Libraries used roughly 18,000 to 1,100,000 sorted naive CD8 T cells and 10%, 30% or 50% RNA input. As CD8+CD4-CCR7+CD45RA+ cells, naive CD8 T cells were sorted. From germline, CDR1 is SGHVS and CDR2 FQNEAQ. This CDR3 region has 17 residues. The sequenced material came from naive CD8+ T cells from blood, with Jurkat cell RNA spiked in. Subset reported: FACS-sorted CD8+CD4-CCR7+CD45RA+ naive T cells. The TCR sequence derives from a human donor in good health. Some libraries in this study had Jurkat cell RNA spiked in. The chain has TRBV7-8 and TRBJ2-2; perhaps D is TRBD1 or TRBD2 (6 bases each). Written as DNA, the CDR3 is TGTGCCGGCAGCACCCCGCTGGGGGGCGGTTTCTCCGGGGAGCTGTTTTTT. Its translation is CAGSTPLGGGFSGELFF.